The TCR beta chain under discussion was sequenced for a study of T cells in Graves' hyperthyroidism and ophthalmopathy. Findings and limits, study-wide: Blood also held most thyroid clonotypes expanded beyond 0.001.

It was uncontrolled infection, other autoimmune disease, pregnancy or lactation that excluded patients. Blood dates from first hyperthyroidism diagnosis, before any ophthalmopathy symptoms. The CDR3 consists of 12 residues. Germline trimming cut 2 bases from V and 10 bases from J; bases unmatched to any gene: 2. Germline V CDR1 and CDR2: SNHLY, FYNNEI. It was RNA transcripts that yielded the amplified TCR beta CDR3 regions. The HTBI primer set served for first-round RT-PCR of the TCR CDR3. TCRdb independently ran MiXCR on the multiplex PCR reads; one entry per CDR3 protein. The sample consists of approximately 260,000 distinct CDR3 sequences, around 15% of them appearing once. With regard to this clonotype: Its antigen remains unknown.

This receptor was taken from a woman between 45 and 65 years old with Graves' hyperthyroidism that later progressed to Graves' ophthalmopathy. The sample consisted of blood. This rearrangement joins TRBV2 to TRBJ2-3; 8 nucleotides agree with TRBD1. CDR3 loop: CASSESGGAQYF. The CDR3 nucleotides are TGTGCCAGCAGTGAATCAGGGGGCGCGCAGTATTTT.